This T cell receptor (beta chain) was profiled in a study of blood T cell dynamics during melanoma immunotherapy. The sample holds a few counts of this clone. Germline V gene data show CDR1 as SGHDN and CDR2 as FVKESK. There are 12 residues in the CDR3. Trimming shortened V by 9 bases and J by 4 bases, and 7 bases separated the two germline ends. Sequencing was performed with immunoSEQ multiplex PCR; in TCRdb, only in-frame clones are kept and a portion is missing. The sample holds about 14,000 clones, roughly 89% seen once. Time point denoted: week 3, after first cycle of checkpoint inhibitor. At 12 weeks after first infusion, RECIST 1.1 defined response for most patients.

This sequence originates from a human donor with melanoma. The chain combines TRBV14 with TRBJ2-6, with no clear D. The specimen comprised blood, sampled from a patient treated with checkpoint blockade. CDR3 DNA: TGTGCCAGTTCGACGGGGGCCAACGTCCTGACTTTC. Its protein product is CASSTGANVLTF. Full variable domain (rest looked up from reference TRBV14 and TRBJ2-6): EAGVTQFPSHSVIEKGQTVTLRCDPISGHDNLYWYRRVMGKEIKFLLHFVKESKQDESGMPNNRFLAERTGGTYSTLKVQPAELEDSGVYFCASSTGANVLTFGAGSRLTVL.